Sequencing of this T cell receptor (beta chain) was carried out in a study of response to subunit inactivated influenza vaccine. General study points: A suggestion made by the authors is that each seasonal influenza vaccination recruits few new T cells.

This CDR3 comprises 17 residues. Germline trimming cut 6 bases from V and 0 bases from J; bases unmatched to any gene: 7. The V gene's germline CDR1 is MNHEY and CDR2 SMNVEV (reference sequence). TCRdb re-called the RT-PCR reads through MiXCR, storing one row per CDR3 protein. The table lists around 200,000 distinct CDR3 sequences, approximately 15% of them singletons, with under 30% in the top ten. About this clonotype itself: Its antigen is undetermined.

V gene TRBV27 combines with J gene TRBJ2-1; 11 bases agree with TRBD2. The clonotype comes from a man aged 50-59 years who received an inactivated influenza vaccine. Source: CD8+ T cells sorted from PBMCs, taken 4 to 6 days after vaccination. The CDR3 sequence is CASSFLAGGSSYNEQFF. Here the CDR3 DNA reads TGTGCCAGCAGCTTCCTAGCGGGAGGTAGCTCCTACAATGAGCAGTTCTTC.